The 29 T cell receptor beta chains below were found in one sample sequenced in a study of post-analysis software for immune sequencing data. Findings of the study overall: Patients had higher frequencies than controls of five or six TRBV segments, including TRBV5-6, TRBV5-1 and TRBV20-1.

Which antigens these TCRs recognize remains unknown. Every TCR beta cDNA library bore unique molecular identifiers. From the PCR reads, TCRdb called clonotypes with MiXCR, one entry per CDR3 protein. Here the sample spans around 710,000 distinct CDR3 sequences, roughly 50% being singletons. The sample was blood. Receptors were obtained from a girl under 18 with multiple sclerosis.

The table lists this clonotype with a few counts. The V and J genes are TRBV29-1 and TRBJ2-6; 7 nucleotides align to TRBD2. With V trimmed by 4 bases and J by 3 bases, 6 bases remained unmatched. The germline CDR1 and CDR2 sequences are SQVTM and ANQGSEA. The CDR3 runs 15 residues. CDR3 sequence reads: CSVVAGADGANVLTF. The DNA of the CDR3 is TGCAGCGTTGTGGCGGGAGCGGATGGGGCCAACGTCCTGACTTTC.

The rearrangement links TRBV4-1 to TRBJ1-1; D ambiguous. Trimming left V 4 bases short and J 0 bases short, with 12 bases between. CDR1 MGHRA and CDR2 YSYEKL come from the germline V gene. The CDR3 contains 15 residues. The CDR3 sequence: CASSPAVGVNTEAFF. The DNA for the CDR3 is TGCGCCAGCAGCCCGGCGGTCGGGGTGAACACTGAAGCTTTCTTT.

The CDR3 reads CATSDSTREGSYNEQFF. DNA for the CDR3: TGTGCCACCAGTGACTCCACGAGGGAGGGCTCCTACAATGAGCAGTTCTTC. The V gene is TRBV24-1, the J gene TRBJ2-1, with 7 bases fitting TRBD2. V lost 4 bases and J lost 0; bases outside the gene matches: 8. The CDR3 has 17 amino acids. The V gene's germline CDR1 is KGHDR and CDR2 SFDVKD.

V usage is TRBV28 and J usage is TRBJ2-3; maybe TRBD2 (5 bases). The CDR3 loop spans 17 amino acids. Germline V CDR1 and CDR2: MDHEN, SYDVKM. Trimming took off 2 bases at V and 1 base at J, with 16 bases between the two ends. The CDR3 sequence: CASSLRTWGEGTDTQYF. In nucleotides, the CDR3 is TGTGCCAGCAGTTTACGGACGTGGGGAGAGGGCACAGATACGCAGTATTTT.

CDR3 amino acids: CASSLGFGSQFF. The CDR3 DNA follows: TGTGCCAGCAGCTTGGGTTTTGGTTCGCAGTTCTTC. This chain joins TRBV5-6 and TRBJ2-1; D unclear. V was cut by 0 bases and J by 12 bases, with 10 bases left in between. The CDR3 is made up of 12 amino acids. The germline CDR1 and CDR2 sequences are SGHDT and YYEEEE.

This chain links TRBV3-1 with TRBJ2-1, with 12 bases identical to TRBD2. CDR3 length equals 19 residues. V dropped 0 bases and J dropped 3; count of bases not matched to a gene: 9. Germline V gene sequence: CDR1 LGHDT, CDR2 YNNKEL (reference sequence). The CDR3 reads CASSQEGPSGRVNYNEQFF. CDR3 bases: TGTGCCAGCAGCCAAGAGGGCCCTAGCGGGAGGGTGAACTACAATGAGCAGTTCTTC.

The chain has TRBV7-2 and TRBJ2-1, with D tentatively TRBD2 (6 bases). The V end was cut by 5 bases, the J end by 4 bases, with 27 bases between. CDR3 size: 19 residues. Germline CDR1 SGHTA, CDR2 FQGNSA. In nucleotides, the CDR3 is TGTGCCAGCAGCACCCGGGGGTCGGGTACGGGGGTATGGTACAATGAGCAGTTCTTC. Translating gives CASSTRGSGTGVWYNEQFF.

This clonotype came up a few times. The rearrangement links TRBV13 to TRBJ2-7, with no clear D. The V end lost 4 bases, the J end lost 0 bases, and 13 bases lay between the germline ends. Germline V lookup: CDR1 PRHDT, CDR2 FYEKMQ (reference sequence). The CDR3 contains 15 residues. The CDR3: CASSWTYRGSYEQYF. CDR3 bases: TGTGCCAGCAGCTGGACCTATAGAGGCTCCTACGAGCAGTACTTC. Full variable domain (outside the CDR3, taken from reference TRBV13 and TRBJ2-7): AAGVIQSPRHLIKEKRETATLKCYPIPRHDTVYWYQQGPGQDPQFLISFYEKMQSDKGSIPDRFSAQQFSDYHSELNMSSLELGDSALYFCASSWTYRGSYEQYFGPGTRLTVT.

As to this clonotype: Here the CDR3 omits its conserved ending phenylalanine or tryptophan, so a read error is the likely source. The chain joins TRBV7-2 to TRBJ2-1, with 8 bases matching TRBD1. V lost 1 base and J lost 8; bases outside the gene matches: 7. CDR3 length equals 15 residues. The germline V gene has CDR1 SGHTA and CDR2 FQGNSA. For the CDR3, the DNA is TGTGCCAGCAGCTTAGGACAGGGGAAAGGGGATGAGCAGTTCGTC. It translates to CASSLGQGKGDEQFV.

The rearrangement links TRBV24-1 to TRBJ2-3, with D perhaps TRBD2 (6 bases). The germline V and J ends were trimmed by 6 bases and 4 bases, with 19 bases remaining between them. The CDR3 runs 16 residues. Germline loops: CDR1 KGHDR, CDR2 SFDVKD. Written as DNA, the CDR3 is TGTGCCACCAGTCGCGTTGGCGGGGTAGACGCAGATACGCAGTATTTT. Translation: CATSRVGGVDADTQYF.

The gene calls are TRBV29-1 and TRBJ1-5, with a possible D match to TRBD1 (6 bases). This CDR3 region has 12 residues. Trimming took off 6 bases at V and 3 bases at J, with 9 bases between the two ends. CDR1 and CDR2 from the germline V gene are SQVTM and ANQGSEA. The CDR3 is CSVAGANQPQHF. Here the CDR3 DNA reads TGCAGCGTGGCAGGGGCCAATCAGCCCCAGCATTTT.

The rearrangement links TRBV4-3 to TRBJ2-2, with TRBD1 matching over 8 bases. The CDR3 contains 15 residues. With V trimmed by 3 bases and J by 4 bases, 4 bases remained unmatched. Germline V gene data show CDR1 as LGHNA and CDR2 as YSLEER. The CDR3 spells CASSHIGQGTGELFF. As DNA, the CDR3 is TGCGCCAGCAGCCACATTGGACAGGGCACCGGGGAGCTGTTTTTT.

The chain links TRBV30 to TRBJ2-5; D call uncertain. CDR1 and CDR2 from the germline V gene are GTSNPN and SVGIG (reference sequence). This CDR3 has 11 residues. V was shortened by 2 bases and J by 4 bases, with 5 bases between the two germline ends. Written as DNA, the CDR3 is TGTGCCTGGAGTTTAGGAGAGACCCAGTACTTC. It specifies CAWSLGETQYF. The full variable domain, completed using reference TRBV30 and TRBJ2-5, is SQTIHQWPATLVQPVGSPLSLECTVEGTSNPNLYWYRQAAGRGLQLLFYSVGIGQISSEVPQNLSASRPQDRQFILSSKKLLLSDSGFYLCAWSLGETQYFGPGTRLLVL.

This clonotype has just a few counts. This rearrangement joins TRBV6-6 to TRBJ2-5; D is unclear. V shed 0 bases and J shed 2 bases, with 13 bases lying between them. The CDR3 extends over 16 amino acids. Per the germline V gene, CDR1 is MNHNY and CDR2 is SVGAGI (reference sequence). The CDR3 nucleotides are TGTGCCAGCAGTTACTCAAATAGGGTAGGGCAAGAGACCCAGTACTTC. Protein sequence: CASSYSNRVGQETQYF.

The rearrangement links TRBV15 to TRBJ2-7; 8 nucleotides align to TRBD1. V lost 3 bases to trimming and J lost 7 bases; unmatched junction nucleotides: 14. Looked up from germline, CDR1 is LNHNV and CDR2 is YYDKDF (reference sequence). The CDR3 has 16 residues. CDR3 sequence: CATSSTPGTGNNEQYF. The CDR3 DNA sequence: TGTGCCACCAGCAGCACACCCGGGACAGGAAACAATGAGCAGTACTTC.

This clonotype was detected only a few times. The chain recombines TRBV3-1 with TRBJ2-7; no clear D. This CDR3 comprises 16 residues. V lost 1 base to trimming and J lost 0 bases, with 13 bases between them. Germline V gene data show CDR1 as LGHDT and CDR2 as YNNKEL (reference sequence). This chain's CDR3 is CASSQGVTVSSYEQYF. The CDR3 nucleotides are TGTGCCAGCAGCCAAGGCGTCACGGTCAGCTCCTACGAGCAGTACTTC.

The rearrangement uses TRBV9 and TRBJ2-4; the D gene could be TRBD1 or TRBD2 (5 bases each). Trimming pared 1 base from V and 3 bases from J, leaving 17 bases between. The CDR3 has 17 amino acids. Germline V gives CDR1 SGDLS, CDR2 YYNGEE. The CDR3 region is CASSVPRDGRGKNIQYF. DNA of the CDR3: TGTGCCAGCAGCGTACCCAGGGACGGTAGGGGCAAAAACATTCAGTACTTC.

In this sample, this clonotype turned up a few times. The rearrangement uses TRBV10-3 and TRBJ2-1; TRBD2 matches at 11 bases. CDR1 is ENHRY and CDR2 is SYGVKD in the germline V gene. With 4 bases clipped from V and 9 bases from J, the junction kept 5 bases outside the gene matches. The CDR3 covers 14 residues. Written as DNA, the CDR3 is TGTGCCATCAGTGGGCTAGCGGGAGGTCTTGAGCAGTTCTTC. It encodes CAISGLAGGLEQFF.

This clonotype was detected a few times. V usage is TRBV6-2 or TRBV6-3 and J usage is TRBJ2-1, with 8 bases lining up with TRBD2. Germline V lookup: CDR1 MNHEY, CDR2 SVGEGT. V lost 2 bases, J lost 9 bases, and 6 bases stayed unmatched. The CDR3 length is 14 residues. The CDR3 DNA follows: TGTGCCAGCAGTTACGAGCGGGAGTATGGTGAGCAGTTCTTC. Protein product: CASSYEREYGEQFF.

This chain joins TRBV7-8 and TRBJ2-3; 9 nucleotides line up with TRBD1. V was pared by 5 bases and J by 4 bases, with 10 bases of the junction left unmatched. The V gene's germline CDR1 is SGHVS and CDR2 FQNEAQ. There are 16 residues in the CDR3. The CDR3 nucleotides read TGTGCCAGCAGCGTCGGGACAGGGTTCGTCCCAGATACGCAGTATTTT. This encodes CASSVGTGFVPDTQYF.

A few counts support this clonotype. This chain connects TRBV29-1 to TRBJ2-5; the D is unclear. This CDR3 region has 12 residues. Germline values: CDR1 SQVTM, CDR2 ANQGSEA. Trimming removed 4 bases at V and 2 bases at J, with 8 bases between. DNA for the CDR3: TGCAGCGTTGTTGGTCTACAAGAGACCCAGTACTTC. Translated: CSVVGLQETQYF.

The V and J genes are TRBV11-3 and TRBJ2-7; unclear D gene. The CDR3 runs 16 residues. Germline lookup yields CDR1 SGHNT and CDR2 YENEEA. V lost 5 bases to trimming and J lost 1 base, with 18 bases between them. CDR3 residues: CASSPLGHQSSYEQYF. The CDR3 DNA is TGTGCCAGCAGCCCCCTCGGGCACCAATCATCCTACGAGCAGTACTTC.

This clonotype has just a few counts. The chain employs TRBV12-3 or TRBV12-4 and TRBJ2-5; 11 positions match TRBD2. Trimming at V came to 6 bases and at J to 5 bases, leaving 17 bases not matched to a gene. The CDR3 is made up of 18 amino acids. The chain's CDR3 is CASRPLAGDLVPGETQYF. In DNA form, the CDR3 reads TGTGCCAGCAGGCCACTAGCGGGAGACCTAGTCCCGGGGGAGACCCAGTACTTC.

J is TRBJ2-1 and V is TRBV7-9; no clear D. Germline V gene data show CDR1 as SEHNR and CDR2 as FQNEAQ (reference sequence). V was cut by 5 bases and J by 8 bases, with 13 bases left in between. The CDR3 covers 13 residues. CDR3: CASSPVGFDEQFF. DNA for the CDR3: TGTGCCAGCAGCCCTGTCGGATTCGATGAGCAGTTCTTC.

This clonotype has only one observation. The V gene is TRBV12-3 or TRBV12-4, the J gene TRBJ1-2; possibly TRBD1 for D (5 bases). The CDR3 is 15 residues long. Trimming took off 7 bases at V and 2 bases at J, with 17 bases between the two ends. CDR3 sequence reads: CASTTPGLPNYGYTF. For the CDR3, the DNA is TGTGCCAGCACAACCCCGGGACTCCCAAACTATGGCTACACCTTC.

The CDR3 region has the DNA TGCAGCGTTGTTTCAGTGCGTTCGGGGCCGAGCGGCACCGGGGAGCTGTTTTTT. Translation: CSVVSVRSGPSGTGELFF. The V and J genes are TRBV29-1 and TRBJ2-2; D might be TRBD1 or TRBD2, each matching 5 bases. Trimming left V 4 bases short and J 4 bases short, with 25 bases between. CDR1 SQVTM and CDR2 ANQGSEA come from the germline V gene. The CDR3 runs to 18 residues.

The gene calls are TRBV5-1 and TRBJ2-7; a possible D gene is TRBD2 (7 bases). Deletions cut 4 bases from V and 3 bases from J, with 17 bases between. Per germline, CDR1 SGHRS and CDR2 YFSETQ. The CDR3 covers 15 residues. CDR3 DNA sequence: TGCGCCAGCAGCACGGACAGCCGGGGGGTCTACGAGCAGTACTTC. It translates to CASSTDSRGVYEQYF.

The CDR3 sequence is CSARVAGRRTGELFF. The CDR3 nucleotides read TGCAGTGCTCGAGTAGCGGGAAGAAGAACCGGGGAGCTGTTTTTT. This chain uses TRBV20-1 with TRBJ2-2; the match to TRBD2 covers 8 bases. The CDR3 sequence is 15 residues long. Germline V gives CDR1 DFQATT, CDR2 SNEGSKA (reference sequence). V gave up 5 bases and J gave up 5 bases; unmatched junction bases: 10.

To note about this clonotype: A read error is likely, as this CDR3 ends without the conserved phenylalanine or tryptophan. It is unclear where the CDR3 begins or ends on the DNA, so no DNA is shown, and the CDR3 is as TCRdb lists it. The rearrangement uses TRBV20-1 and TRBJ2-6. Germline lookup yields CDR1 DFQATT and CDR2 SNEGSKA (reference sequence). Termini included, the CDR3 measures 8 amino acids. This CDR3 is CSARVPSS.